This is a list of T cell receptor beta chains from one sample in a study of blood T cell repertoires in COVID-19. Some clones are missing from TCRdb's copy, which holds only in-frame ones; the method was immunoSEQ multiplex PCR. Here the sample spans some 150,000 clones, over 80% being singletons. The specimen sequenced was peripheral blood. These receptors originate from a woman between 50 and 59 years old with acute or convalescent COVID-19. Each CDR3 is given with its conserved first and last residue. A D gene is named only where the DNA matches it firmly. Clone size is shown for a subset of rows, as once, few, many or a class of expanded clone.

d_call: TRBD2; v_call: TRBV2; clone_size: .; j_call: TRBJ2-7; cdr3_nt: TGTGCCAGCAGTGAAGCCGGGACTAGCGGGAGCTCCTACGAGCAGTACTTC; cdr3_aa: CASSEAGTSGSSYEQYF
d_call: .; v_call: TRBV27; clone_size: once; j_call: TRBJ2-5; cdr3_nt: TGTGCCAGCAGTTTATTGGGGGGATCCAAAGAGACCCAGTACTTC; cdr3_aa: CASSLLGGSKETQYF
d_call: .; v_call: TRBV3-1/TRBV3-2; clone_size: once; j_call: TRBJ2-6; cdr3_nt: TGTGCCAGCAGCCAAGTTCAATGGCTGATAGCTAAGACAGACCCCGAAGGTGGGGCCAACGTCCTGACTTTC; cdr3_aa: CASSQVQWLIAKTDPEGGANVLTF
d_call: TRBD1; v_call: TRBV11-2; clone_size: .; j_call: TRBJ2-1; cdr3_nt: TGTGCCAGCAGCTGGGAAGGACAGGGGCAGTTCTTC; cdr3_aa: CASSWEGQGQFF
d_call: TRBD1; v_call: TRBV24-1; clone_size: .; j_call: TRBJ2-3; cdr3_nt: TGTGCCACCAGGCCGGGACAGGGGTTATCAGATACGCAGTATTTT; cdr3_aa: CATRPGQGLSDTQYF
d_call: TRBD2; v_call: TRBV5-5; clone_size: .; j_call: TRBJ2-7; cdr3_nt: TGTGCCAGCAGCTTGATGGGACTAGCGGACCCTGTCTACGAGCAGTACTTC; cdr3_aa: CASSLMGLADPVYEQYF
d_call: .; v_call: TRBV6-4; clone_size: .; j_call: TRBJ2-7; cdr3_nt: TGTGCCAGCAGTAACGAAGGAGGAAACGAGCAGTACTTC; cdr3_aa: CASSNEGGNEQYF
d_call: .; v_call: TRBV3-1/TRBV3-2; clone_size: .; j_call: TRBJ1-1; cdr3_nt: TGTGCCAGCAGCCATGGGGGGATAGGGACTGAAGCTTTCTTT; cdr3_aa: CASSHGGIGTEAFF
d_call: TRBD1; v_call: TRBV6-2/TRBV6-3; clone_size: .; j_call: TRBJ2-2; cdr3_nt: TGTGCCAGCAGTTCAGAGACCGGGACAGGGAGCACCGGGGAGCTGTTTTTT; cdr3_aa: CASSSETGTGSTGELFF
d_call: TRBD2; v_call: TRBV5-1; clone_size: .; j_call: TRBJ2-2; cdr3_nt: TGCGCCAGCAGCTCGTTAGCGGGGATCGACACCGGGGAGCTGTTTTTT; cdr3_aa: CASSSLAGIDTGELFF
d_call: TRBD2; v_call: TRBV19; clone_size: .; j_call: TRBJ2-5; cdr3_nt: TGTGCCAGTAGTGTCGGGACTAGCAGGCAAGAGACCCAGTACTTC; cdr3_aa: CASSVGTSRQETQYF
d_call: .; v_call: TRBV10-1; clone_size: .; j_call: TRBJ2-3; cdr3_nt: TGCGCCAGCAGTCCCGACCGCCCAGGAGATACGCAGTATTTT; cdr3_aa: CASSPDRPGDTQYF
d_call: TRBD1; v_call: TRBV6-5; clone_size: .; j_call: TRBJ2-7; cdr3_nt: TGTGCCAGCAGTTACTCTGGGACAGGGGACGACGAGCAGTACTTC; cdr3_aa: CASSYSGTGDDEQYF
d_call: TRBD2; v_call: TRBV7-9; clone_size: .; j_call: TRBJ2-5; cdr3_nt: TGTGCCAGCAGCTTCTTTGCCGCGGGAGGGTCCAGAGTGACCCAGTACTTC; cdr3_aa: CASSFFAAGGSRVTQYF